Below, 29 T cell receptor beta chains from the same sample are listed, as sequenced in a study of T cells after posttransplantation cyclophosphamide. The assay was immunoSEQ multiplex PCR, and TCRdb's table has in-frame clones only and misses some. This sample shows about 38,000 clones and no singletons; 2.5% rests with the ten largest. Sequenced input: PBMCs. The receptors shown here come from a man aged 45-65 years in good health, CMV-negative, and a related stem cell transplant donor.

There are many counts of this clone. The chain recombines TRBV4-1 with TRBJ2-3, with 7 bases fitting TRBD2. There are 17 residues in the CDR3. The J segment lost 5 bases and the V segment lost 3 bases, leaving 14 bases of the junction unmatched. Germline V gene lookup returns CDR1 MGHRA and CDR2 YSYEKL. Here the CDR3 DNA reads TGCGCCAGCAGCCACCGCCGGGACTATACGGGTGGAGATACGCAGTATTTT. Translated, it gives CASSHRRDYTGGDTQYF.

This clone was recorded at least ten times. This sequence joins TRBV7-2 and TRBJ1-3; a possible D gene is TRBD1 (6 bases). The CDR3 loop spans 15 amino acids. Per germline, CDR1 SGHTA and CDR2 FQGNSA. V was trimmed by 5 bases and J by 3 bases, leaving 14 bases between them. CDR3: CASSPLRGSGNTIYF. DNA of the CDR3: TGTGCCAGCAGCCCTCTAAGGGGGAGTGGAAACACCATATATTTT.

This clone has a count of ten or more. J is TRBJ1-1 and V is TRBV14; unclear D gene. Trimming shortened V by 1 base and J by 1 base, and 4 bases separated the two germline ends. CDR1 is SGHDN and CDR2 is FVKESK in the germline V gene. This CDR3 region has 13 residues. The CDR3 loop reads CASSQGQNTEAFF. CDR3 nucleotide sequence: TGTGCCAGCAGCCAAGGGCAGAACACTGAAGCTTTCTTT.

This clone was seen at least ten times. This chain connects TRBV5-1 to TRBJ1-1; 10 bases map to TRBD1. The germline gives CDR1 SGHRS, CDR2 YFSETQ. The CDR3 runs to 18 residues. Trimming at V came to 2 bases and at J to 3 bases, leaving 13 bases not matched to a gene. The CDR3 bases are TGCGCCAGCAGCTTCGGCCAAACCGGGACAGGGGTTCACACTGAAGCTTTCTTT. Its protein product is CASSFGQTGTGVHTEAFF.

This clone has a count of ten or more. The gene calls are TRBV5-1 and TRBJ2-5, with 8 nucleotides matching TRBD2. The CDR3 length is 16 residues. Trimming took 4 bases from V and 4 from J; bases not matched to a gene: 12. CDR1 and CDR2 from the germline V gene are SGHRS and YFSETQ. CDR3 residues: CASSPTAGAPGETQYF. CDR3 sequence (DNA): TGCGCCAGCAGCCCTACAGCGGGAGCCCCGGGAGAGACCCAGTACTTC.

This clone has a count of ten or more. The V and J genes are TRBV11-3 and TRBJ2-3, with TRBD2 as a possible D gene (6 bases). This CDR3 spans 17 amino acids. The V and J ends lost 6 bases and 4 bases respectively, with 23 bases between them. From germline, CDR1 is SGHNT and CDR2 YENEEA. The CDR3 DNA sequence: TGTGCCAGCAGTCCCGGAGCTCTAGCGTTTAACCCAGATACGCAGTATTTT. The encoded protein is CASSPGALAFNPDTQYF.

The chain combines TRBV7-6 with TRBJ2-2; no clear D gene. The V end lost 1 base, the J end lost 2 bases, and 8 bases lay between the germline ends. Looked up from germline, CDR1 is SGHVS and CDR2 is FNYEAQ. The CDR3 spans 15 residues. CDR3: CASSLVAGNTGELFF. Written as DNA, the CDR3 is TGTGCCAGCAGCTTAGTCGCAGGCAACACCGGGGAGCTGTTTTTT.

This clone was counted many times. DNA for the CDR3: TGTGCCAGCAGCACCTTGAGTGTCGATGAGCAGTTCTTC. Its protein product is CASSTLSVDEQFF. The chain is built from TRBV7-9 and TRBJ2-1; unclear D gene. CDR1 is SEHNR, CDR2 FQNEAQ, per germline (reference sequence). V lost 5 bases and J 8 bases, leaving 13 bases between the germline ends. The CDR3 length is 13 residues.

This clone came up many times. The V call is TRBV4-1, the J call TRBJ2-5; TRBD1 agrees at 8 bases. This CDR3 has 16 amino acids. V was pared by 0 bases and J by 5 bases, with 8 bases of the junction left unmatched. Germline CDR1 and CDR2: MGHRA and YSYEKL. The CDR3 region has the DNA TGCGCCAGCAGCCAAGATTCAGGGACAGGCTCGGAGACCCAGTACTTC. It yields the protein CASSQDSGTGSETQYF.

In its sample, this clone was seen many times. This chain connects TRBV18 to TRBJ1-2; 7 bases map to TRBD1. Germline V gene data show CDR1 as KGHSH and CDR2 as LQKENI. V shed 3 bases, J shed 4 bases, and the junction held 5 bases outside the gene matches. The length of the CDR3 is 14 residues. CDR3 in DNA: TGTGCCAGCTCACCCTCCGGGACAGCCTATGGCTACACCTTC. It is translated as CASSPSGTAYGYTF.

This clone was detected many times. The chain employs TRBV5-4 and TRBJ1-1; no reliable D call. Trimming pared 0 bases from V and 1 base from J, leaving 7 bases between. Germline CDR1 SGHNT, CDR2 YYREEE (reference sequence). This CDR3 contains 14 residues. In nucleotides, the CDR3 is TGTGCCAGCAGCTTGGGTCGGGGGAACACTGAAGCTTTCTTT. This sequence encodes CASSLGRGNTEAFF. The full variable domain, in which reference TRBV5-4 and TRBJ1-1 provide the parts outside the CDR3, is ETGVTQSPTHLIKTRGQQVTLRCSSQSGHNTVSWYQQALGQGPQFIFQYYREEENGRGNFPPRFSGLQFPNYSSELNVNALELDDSALYLCASSLGRGNTEAFFGQGTRLTVV.

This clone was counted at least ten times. For the CDR3, the DNA is TGTGCCAGCAGTTACGCTCCTGGGACAGGGAATACTGAAGCTTTCTTT. Translating it yields CASSYAPGTGNTEAFF. The chain recombines TRBV6-5 with TRBJ1-1; 9 nucleotides align to TRBD1. The CDR3 sequence is 16 residues long. From germline, CDR1 is MNHEY and CDR2 SVGAGI. Losses at the gene ends were 2 bases for V and 5 bases for J; bases not matched to a gene: 9.

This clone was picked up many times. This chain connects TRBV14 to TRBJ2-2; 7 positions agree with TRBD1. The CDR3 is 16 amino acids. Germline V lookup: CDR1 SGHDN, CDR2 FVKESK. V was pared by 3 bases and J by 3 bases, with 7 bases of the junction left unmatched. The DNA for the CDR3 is TGTGCCAGCAGCCATTACCGGGACAGATACACCGGGGAGCTGTTTTTT. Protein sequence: CASSHYRDRYTGELFF.

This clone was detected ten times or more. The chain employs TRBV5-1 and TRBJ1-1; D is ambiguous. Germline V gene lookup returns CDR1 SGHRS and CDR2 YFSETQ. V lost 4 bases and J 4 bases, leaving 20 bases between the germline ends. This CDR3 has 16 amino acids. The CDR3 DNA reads TGCGCCAGCAGCGACGGACGGGGAGGTTTGGTCACTGAAGCTTTCTTT. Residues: CASSDGRGGLVTEAFF.

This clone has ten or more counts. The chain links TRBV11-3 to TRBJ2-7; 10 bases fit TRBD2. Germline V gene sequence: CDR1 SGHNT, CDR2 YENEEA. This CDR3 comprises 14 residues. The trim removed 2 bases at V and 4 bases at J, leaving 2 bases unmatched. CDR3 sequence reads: CASSLSGRAYEQYF. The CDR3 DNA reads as TGTGCCAGCAGCTTAAGCGGGAGGGCGTACGAGCAGTACTTC.

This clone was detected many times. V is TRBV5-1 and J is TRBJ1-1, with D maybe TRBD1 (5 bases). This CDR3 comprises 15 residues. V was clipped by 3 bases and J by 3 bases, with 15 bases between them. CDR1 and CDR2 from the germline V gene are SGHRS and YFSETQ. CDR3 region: CASSSSVGGDTEAFF. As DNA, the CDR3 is TGCGCCAGCAGCTCTAGCGTTGGGGGGGACACTGAAGCTTTCTTT.

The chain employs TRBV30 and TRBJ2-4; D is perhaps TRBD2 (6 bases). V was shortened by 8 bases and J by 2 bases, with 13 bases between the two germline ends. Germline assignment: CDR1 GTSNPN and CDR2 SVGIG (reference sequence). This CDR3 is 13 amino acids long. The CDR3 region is CAPLEGTKNIQYF. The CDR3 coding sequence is TGTGCCCCCTTGGAGGGAACCAAAAACATTCAGTACTTC.

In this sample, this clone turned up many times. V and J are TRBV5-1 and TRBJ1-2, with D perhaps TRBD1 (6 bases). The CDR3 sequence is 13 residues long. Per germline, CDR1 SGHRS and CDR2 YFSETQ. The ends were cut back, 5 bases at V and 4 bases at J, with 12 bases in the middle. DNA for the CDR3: TGCGCCAGCAGACTGGACAGTGGCTATGGCTACACCTTC. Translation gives CASRLDSGYGYTF.

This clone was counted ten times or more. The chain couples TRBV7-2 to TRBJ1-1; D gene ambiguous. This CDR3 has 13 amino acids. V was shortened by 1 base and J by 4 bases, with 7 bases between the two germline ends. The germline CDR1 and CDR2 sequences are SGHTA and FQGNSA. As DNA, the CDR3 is TGTGCCAGCAGCTTAGAGAGTCGCACTGAAGCTTTCTTT. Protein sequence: CASSLESRTEAFF.

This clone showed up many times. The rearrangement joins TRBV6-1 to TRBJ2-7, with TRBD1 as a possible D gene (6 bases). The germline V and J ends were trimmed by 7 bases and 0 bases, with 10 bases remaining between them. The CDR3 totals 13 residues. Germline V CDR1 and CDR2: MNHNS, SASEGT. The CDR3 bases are TGTGCCAGCATGAGGGGGAGCTCCTACGAGCAGTACTTC. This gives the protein CASMRGSSYEQYF.

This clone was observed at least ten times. CDR3 sequence reads: CASSLDLAKNIQYF. Here the CDR3 DNA reads TGTGCCAGCAGTCTTGACTTAGCCAAAAACATTCAGTACTTC. This rearrangement joins TRBV6-5 to TRBJ2-4; unclear D gene. Per germline, CDR1 MNHEY and CDR2 SVGAGI. V dropped 5 bases and J dropped 0 bases, with 8 bases sitting between them. The CDR3 covers 14 residues.

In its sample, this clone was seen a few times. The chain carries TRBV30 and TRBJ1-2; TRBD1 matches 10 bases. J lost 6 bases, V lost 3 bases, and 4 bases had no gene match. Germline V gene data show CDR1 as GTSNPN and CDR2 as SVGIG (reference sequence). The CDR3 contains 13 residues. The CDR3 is CAWRGQGKDGYTF. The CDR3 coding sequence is TGTGCCTGGAGGGGACAGGGGAAGGATGGCTACACCTTC.

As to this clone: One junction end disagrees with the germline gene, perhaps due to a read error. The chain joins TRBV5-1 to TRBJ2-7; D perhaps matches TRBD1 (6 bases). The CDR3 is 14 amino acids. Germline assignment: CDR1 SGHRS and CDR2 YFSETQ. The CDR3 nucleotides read TGCGCCAGCAGAGGGGACACCGATTCCTACGGGCAGTACTTC. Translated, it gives CASRGDTDSYGQYF. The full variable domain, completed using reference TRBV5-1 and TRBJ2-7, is KAGVTQTPRYLIKTRGQQVTLSCSPISGHRSVSWYQQTPGQGLQFLFEYFSETQRNKGNFPGRFSGRQFSNSRSEMNVSTLELGDSALYLCASRGDTDSYGQYFGPGTRLTVT.

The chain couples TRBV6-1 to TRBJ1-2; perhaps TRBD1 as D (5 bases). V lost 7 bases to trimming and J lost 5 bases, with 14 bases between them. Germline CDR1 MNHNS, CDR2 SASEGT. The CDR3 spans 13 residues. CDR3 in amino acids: CASTEAGGYGYTF. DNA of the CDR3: TGTGCCAGCACCGAAGCCGGGGGGTATGGCTACACCTTC.

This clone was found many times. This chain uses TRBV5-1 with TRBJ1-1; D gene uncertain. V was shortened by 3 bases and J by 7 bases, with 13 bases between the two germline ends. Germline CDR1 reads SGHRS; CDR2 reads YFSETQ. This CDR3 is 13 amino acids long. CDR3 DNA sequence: TGCGCCAGCAGCTCTGAGGCATCGGTTGAAGCTTTCTTT. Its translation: CASSSEASVEAFF.

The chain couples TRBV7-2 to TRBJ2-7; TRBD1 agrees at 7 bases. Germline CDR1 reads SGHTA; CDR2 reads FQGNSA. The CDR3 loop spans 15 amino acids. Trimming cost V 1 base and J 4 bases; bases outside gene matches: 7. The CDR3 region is CASSLGTTGLYEQYF. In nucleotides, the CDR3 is TGTGCCAGCAGCTTAGGGACGACAGGGTTGTACGAGCAGTACTTC.

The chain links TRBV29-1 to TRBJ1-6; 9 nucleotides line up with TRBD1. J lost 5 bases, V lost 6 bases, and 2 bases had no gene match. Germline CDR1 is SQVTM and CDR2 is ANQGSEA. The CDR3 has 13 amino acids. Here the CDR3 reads CSVRTGDNSPLHF. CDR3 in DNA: TGCAGCGTCCGGACAGGGGATAATTCACCCCTCCACTTT. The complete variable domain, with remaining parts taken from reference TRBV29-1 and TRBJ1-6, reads SAVISQKPSRDICQRGTSLTIQCQVDSQVTMMFWYRQQPGQSLTLIATANQGSEATYESGFVIDKFPISRPNLTFSTLTVSNMSPEDSSIYLCSVRTGDNSPLHFGNGTRLTVT.

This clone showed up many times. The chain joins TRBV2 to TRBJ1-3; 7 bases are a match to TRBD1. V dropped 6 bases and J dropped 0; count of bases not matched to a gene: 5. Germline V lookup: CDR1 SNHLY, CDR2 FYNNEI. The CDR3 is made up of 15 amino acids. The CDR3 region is CASRLQGLSGNTIYF. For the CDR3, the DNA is TGTGCCAGCAGACTACAGGGGCTCTCTGGAAACACCATATATTTT. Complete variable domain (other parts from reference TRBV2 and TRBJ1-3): EPEVTQTPSHQVTQMGQEVILRCVPISNHLYFYWYRQILGQKVEFLVSFYNNEISEKSEIFDDQFSVERPDGSNFTLKIRSTKLEDSAMYFCASRLQGLSGNTIYFGEGSWLTVV.

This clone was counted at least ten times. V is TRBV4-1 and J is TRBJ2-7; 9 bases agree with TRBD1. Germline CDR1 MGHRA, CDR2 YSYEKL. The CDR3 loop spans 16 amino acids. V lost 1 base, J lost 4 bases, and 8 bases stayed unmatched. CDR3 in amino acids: CASSQVDRGLLYEQYF. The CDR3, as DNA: TGCGCCAGCAGCCAAGTGGACAGGGGACTTCTGTACGAGCAGTACTTC.